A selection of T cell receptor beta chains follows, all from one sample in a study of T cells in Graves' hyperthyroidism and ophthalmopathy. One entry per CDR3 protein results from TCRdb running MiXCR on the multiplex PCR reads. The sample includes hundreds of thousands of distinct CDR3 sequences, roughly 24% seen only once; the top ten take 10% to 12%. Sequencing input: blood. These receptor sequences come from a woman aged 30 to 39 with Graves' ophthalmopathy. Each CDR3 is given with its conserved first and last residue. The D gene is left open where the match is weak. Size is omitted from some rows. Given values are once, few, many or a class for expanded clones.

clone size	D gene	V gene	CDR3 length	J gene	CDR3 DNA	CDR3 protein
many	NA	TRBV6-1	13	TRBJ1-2	TGTGCCAGCAGGGAGCGGGGGGCGTATGGCTACACCTTC	CASRERGAYGYTF
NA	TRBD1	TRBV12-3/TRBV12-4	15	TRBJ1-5	TGTGCCAGCAGTAGGTCTGGGACAGGAGATCAGCCCCAGCATTTT	CASSRSGTGDQPQHF
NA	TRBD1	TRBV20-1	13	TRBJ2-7	TGCAGTGTCTTGGGGACAGGGGATCACGAGCAGTACTTC	CSVLGTGDHEQYF
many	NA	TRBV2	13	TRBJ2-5	TGTGCCAGCAGACCTAGCTTCGGAGAGACCCAGTACTTC	CASRPSFGETQYF
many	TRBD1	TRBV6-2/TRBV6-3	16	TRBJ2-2	TGTGCCAGCAGCTCCTCCGGGACAGGGGTAACCGGGGAGCTGTTTTTT	CASSSSGTGVTGELFF
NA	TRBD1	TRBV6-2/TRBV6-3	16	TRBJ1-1	TGTGCCAGCAGTTACGGGGCAGGGGGAAGGGACACTGAAGCTTTCTTT	CASSYGAGGRDTEAFF
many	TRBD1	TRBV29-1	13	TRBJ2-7	TGCAGCGTATTGGACAGGCCAACCTACGAGCAGTACTTC	CSVLDRPTYEQYF
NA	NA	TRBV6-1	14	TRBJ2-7	TGTGCCAGCAGTGAATCCGGAGAAGTAGACGAGCAGTACTTC	CASSESGEVDEQYF
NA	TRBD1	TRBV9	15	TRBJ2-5	TGTGCCAGCAGCCCACCGACAGGGGGAGAAGAGACCCAGTACTTC	CASSPPTGGEETQYF
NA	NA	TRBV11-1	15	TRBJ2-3	TGTGCCAGCAGCTCCGCGGGACCCCACACAGATACGCAGTATTTT	CASSSAGPHTDTQYF
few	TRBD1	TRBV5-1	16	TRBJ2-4	TGCGCCAGCAGCACAGGGACAGGGGACAAGCGAAACATTAAGTACTTC	CASSTGTGDKRNIKYF
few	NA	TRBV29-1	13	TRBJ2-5	TGCAGCGTTGAAGGGTCGGGGGAAGAGACCCAGTACTTC	CSVEGSGEETQYF
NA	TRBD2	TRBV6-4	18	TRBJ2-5	TGTGCCAGCAGTGACAACTACTACGGACTAGCGGGAGGAGAGACCCAGTACTTC	CASSDNYYGLAGGETQYF
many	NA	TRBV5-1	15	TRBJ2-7	TGCGCCAGCAGCTTGTGGGACGGTGGCTCCTACGAGCAGTACTTC	CASSLWDGGSYEQYF
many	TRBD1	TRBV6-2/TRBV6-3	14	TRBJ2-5	TGTGCCAGCAGTTTGGGGACAGGGGGAGAGGCCCAGTACTTC	CASSLGTGGEAQYF
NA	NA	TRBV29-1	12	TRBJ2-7	TGCAGCCCCCTTTCGGAGTTCTACGAGCAGTACTTC	CSPLSEFYEQYF
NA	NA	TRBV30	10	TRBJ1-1	TGTGCCTGGACTAAGATTGAAGCTTTCTTT	CAWTKIEAFF
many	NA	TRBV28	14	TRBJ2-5	TGTGCCAGCAGCCAGGGTGGCGTGGAAGAGACCCAGTACTTC	CASSQGGVEETQYF
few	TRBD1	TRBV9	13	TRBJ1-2	TGTGCCAGCAGCGTAGCAGGGGGGAATGGCTACACCTTC	CASSVAGGNGYTF
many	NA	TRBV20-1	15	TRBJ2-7	TGCAGTGCTAGAGGCGGCGGGGCACAGGGACACGAGCAGTACTTC	CSARGGGAQGHEQYF
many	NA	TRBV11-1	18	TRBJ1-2	TGTGCCAGCAGCCGCGGGAGGGCAGTCCCCTTCGCTAACTATGGCTACACCTTC	CASSRGRAVPFANYGYTF
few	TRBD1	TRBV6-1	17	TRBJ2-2	TGTGCCAGCAGTATATTAACAGGGGATGCGAACACCGGGGAGCTGTTTTTT	CASSILTGDANTGELFF
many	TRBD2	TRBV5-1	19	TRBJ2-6	TGCGCCAGCAGCTTGGAAGGGAGGGACGTCCACTCTGGGGCCAACGTCCTGACTTTC	CASSLEGRDVHSGANVLTF
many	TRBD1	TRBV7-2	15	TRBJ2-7	TGTGCCAGCAGCTTATTGAGCCAGGGGGCGAACGAGCAGTACTTC	CASSLLSQGANEQYF
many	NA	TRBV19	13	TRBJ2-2	TGTGCCAGTAGACCAGTGGGAGGCGGGGAGCTGTTTTTT	CASRPVGGGELFF
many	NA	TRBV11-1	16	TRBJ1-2	TGTGCCAGCAGCCCCTCAGGAGGCGAGGGGGTATATGGCTACACCTTC	CASSPSGGEGVYGYTF
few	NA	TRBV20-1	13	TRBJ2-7	TGCAGTGCTAGACCCCAGGACCTATACGAGCAGTACTTC	CSARPQDLYEQYF
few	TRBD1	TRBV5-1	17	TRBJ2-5	TGCGCCAGCAGAAACGACCTGCACAGGGGGATCCCAGAGACCCAGTACTTC	CASRNDLHRGIPETQYF
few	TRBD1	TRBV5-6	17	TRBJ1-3	TGTGCCTGGTCTCAGAGGGACAGGCTGGTGTTTGGAAACACCATATATTTT	CAWSQRDRLVFGNTIYF
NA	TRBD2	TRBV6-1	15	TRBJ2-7	TGTGCCAGCAGCCCCATCGCGGGGGGGAGCTACGAGCAGTACTTC	CASSPIAGGSYEQYF
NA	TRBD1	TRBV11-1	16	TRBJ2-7	TGTGCCAGCTCGCCCGAAATGGGGGGACAGGGCTACGAGCAGTACTTC	CASSPEMGGQGYEQYF
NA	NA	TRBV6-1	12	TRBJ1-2	TGTGCCAGCACCCACGGGGTTTCAGGCTACACCTTC	CASTHGVSGYTF
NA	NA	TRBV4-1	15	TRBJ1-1	TGCGCCAGCAGCCAAGATTACCCCACGAACACTGAAGCTTTCTTT	CASSQDYPTNTEAFF
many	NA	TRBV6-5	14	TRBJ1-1	TGTGCCAGCAGTTACATACAGGGAAGGAGCGAAGCTTTCTTT	CASSYIQGRSEAFF
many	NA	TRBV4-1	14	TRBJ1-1	TGCGCCAGCAGCCAGACGGGACATCCCACTGAAGCTTTCTTT	CASSQTGHPTEAFF
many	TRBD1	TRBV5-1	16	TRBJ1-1	TGCGCCAGCAGCCCGGACAGGGAAGGGGGCTACACTGAAGCTTTCTTT	CASSPDREGGYTEAFF
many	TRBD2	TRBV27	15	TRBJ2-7	TGTGCCAGCAGTTTCCCTGGGCGGGGGGTCCACGAGCAGTACTTC	CASSFPGRGVHEQYF
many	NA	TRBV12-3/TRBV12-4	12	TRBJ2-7	TGTGCCAGCAGTTTAAGGCCGGGCGAGCAGTACTTC	CASSLRPGEQYF
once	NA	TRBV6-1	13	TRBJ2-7	TGTGCCAGCACCTTGGGCCGAACCTACGAGCAGTACTTC	CASTLGRTYEQYF